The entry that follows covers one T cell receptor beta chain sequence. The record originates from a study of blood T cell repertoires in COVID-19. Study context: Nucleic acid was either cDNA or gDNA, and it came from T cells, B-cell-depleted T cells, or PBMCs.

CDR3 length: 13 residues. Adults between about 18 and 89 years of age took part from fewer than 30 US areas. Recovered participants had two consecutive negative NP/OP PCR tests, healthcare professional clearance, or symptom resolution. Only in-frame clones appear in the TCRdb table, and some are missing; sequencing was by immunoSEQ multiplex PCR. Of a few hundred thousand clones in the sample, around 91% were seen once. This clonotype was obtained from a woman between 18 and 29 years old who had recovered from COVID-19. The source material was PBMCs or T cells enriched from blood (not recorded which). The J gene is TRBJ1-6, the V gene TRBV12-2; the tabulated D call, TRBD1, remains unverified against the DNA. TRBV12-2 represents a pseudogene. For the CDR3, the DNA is TGTGCAAGTCGCTTAGCGCAGGGTTCACCCCTCCACTTT. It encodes CASRLAQGSPLHF.